This TCR beta chain was captured by sequencing in a study of CD8 T cells in ankylosing spondylitis. Findings and caveats of the study: Significant enrichment of disease-linked clones was reported in matched ankylosing spondylitis synovial fluid.

In regard to this clonotype: The antigen is unknown.

Germline V gives CDR1 LGHDT, CDR2 YNNKEL (reference sequence). This CDR3 comprises 13 residues. V was shortened by 4 bases and J by 8 bases, with 11 bases between the two germline ends. A single record per CDR3 protein comes from TCRdb applying MiXCR to the 5' RACE reads. The data show fewer than 250,000 distinct CDR3 sequences, roughly 32% seen once. The chain is built from TRBV3-1 and TRBJ2-2; no clear D. The material sequenced was blood, either unsorted or a sorted T cell fraction (not recorded which). The receptor was isolated from a male donor with ankylosing spondylitis or in good health (not recorded which). CDR3 coding DNA: TGTGCCAGCAGCCCTTTTTCGGGTGGGGAGCTGTTTTTT. Translated: CASSPFSGGELFF.